This T cell receptor (beta chain) stems from a study of blood T cell repertoires in COVID-19. Authors' processing steps: Reference gene primer amplification in the assay estimated nucleated cell counts. The table came from immunoSEQ multiplex PCR; TCRdb's copy has only in-frame clones and leaves some out. The DNA gave D and trimming, while V, J and clone size come from that table. The table shows about 110,000 clones, with roughly 85% occurring only once. Germline-derived CDR1 and CDR2 are MGHRA and YSYEKL. Trimming cost V 0 bases and J 1 base, with 9 bases left between them. This CDR3 has 15 residues.

The receptor was isolated from a human donor in a cohort sampled during active COVID-19. The chain uses TRBV4-1 and TRBJ1-1; a weak D match, TRBD1 (5 bases). Sequenced input: peripheral blood. The CDR3 sequence: CASSQEVTGNTEAFF. Here the CDR3 DNA reads TGCGCCAGCAGCCAAGAGGTTACAGGGAACACTGAAGCTTTCTTT.